Following are 32 T cell receptor beta chains from one sample sequenced in a study of T cell repertoires in cytomegalovirus infection. TCRdb reprocessed the reads with MiXCR, giving one entry per CDR3 protein. In the table there are about 260,000 distinct CDR3 sequences, approximately 9.2% of which are singletons. Sequencing used PBMCs. The receptors were sampled from a human donor in good health (CMV status not recorded). Some clones in this sample may be carry-over from other donors' samples.

This clonotype has ten or more counts. J is TRBJ2-7 and V is TRBV7-2; no reliable D call. Trimming cost V 8 bases and J 2 bases, with 7 bases left between them. Germline V gene lookup returns CDR1 SGHTA and CDR2 FQGNSA. The CDR3 extends over 11 amino acids. Here the CDR3 DNA reads TGTGCCAGCGGGCCAACCTACGAGCAGTACTTC. Translating it yields CASGPTYEQYF.

This clonotype has at least ten counts. The junction differs from germline at one of its ends, possibly a read error. DNA for the CDR3: TGTGCCAGCAGCCTAGCGGGGGGGCGGTACAATGAGCAGTTCTTC. This sequence encodes CASSLAGGRYNEQFF. The gene calls are TRBV7-2 and TRBJ2-1; 12 bases are shared with TRBD2. This CDR3 spans 15 amino acids. Germline V gene sequence: CDR1 SGHTA, CDR2 FQGNSA.

This rearrangement joins TRBV20-1 to TRBJ2-1; a possible D gene is TRBD2 (6 bases). The CDR3 is 10 residues long. CDR1 and CDR2 from the germline V gene are DFQATT and SNEGSKA (reference sequence). CDR3 region: CSGGDNEQFF. The CDR3 DNA reads as TGCAGCGGAGGGGACAATGAGCAGTTCTTC.

This clonotype was seen at least ten times. J is TRBJ1-4 and V is TRBV20-1; D is possibly TRBD1 (5 bases). The V and J ends lost 5 bases and 3 bases respectively, with 13 bases between them. The germline V gene has CDR1 DFQATT and CDR2 SNEGSKA (reference sequence). This CDR3 is built from 14 residues. The CDR3 bases are TGCAGTGCTCACGGGGGAGGAGCTAATGAAAAACTGTTTTTT. It is translated as CSAHGGGANEKLFF.

The CDR3 sequence is CASSFGGTANQPQHF. CDR3 in DNA: TGTGCCAGCAGCTTTGGAGGGACAGCAAATCAGCCCCAGCATTTT. The chain employs TRBV9 and TRBJ1-5, with 7 bases aligning to TRBD1. The CDR3 contains 15 residues. Germline CDR1 is SGDLS and CDR2 is YYNGEE. V shed 4 bases and J 4 bases; nucleotides not matched to a gene: 8.

In its sample, this clonotype was seen many times. This rearrangement joins TRBV7-2 to TRBJ2-3, with D possibly being TRBD1 (7 bases). The V end was cut by 5 bases, the J end by 1 base, with 13 bases between. This CDR3 is built from 15 residues. CDR1 is SGHTA and CDR2 is FQGNSA in the germline V gene. The DNA for the CDR3 is TGTGCCAGCAGCACCTCCAGGGGGGGCACAGATACGCAGTATTTT. This encodes CASSTSRGGTDTQYF.

The rearrangement links TRBV2 to TRBJ2-7, with D possibly TRBD2 on 6 matching bases. The V end lost 2 bases, the J end lost 6 bases, and 17 bases lay between the germline ends. This CDR3 comprises 15 residues. Per germline, CDR1 SNHLY and CDR2 FYNNEI. The DNA for the CDR3 is TGTGCCAGCAGTGAAAATCTAGCGCGAGGCGTCGAGCAGTACTTC. Its translation: CASSENLARGVEQYF.

This clonotype turned up a few times. The gene calls are TRBV12-3 or TRBV12-4 and TRBJ2-6; no definite D call. This CDR3 is built from 16 residues. The V and J ends lost 0 bases and 0 bases respectively, with 6 bases between them. The CDR3: CASSLARISGANVLTF. The CDR3 coding sequence is TGTGCCAGCAGTTTAGCGCGTATCTCTGGGGCCAACGTCCTGACTTTC.

This clonotype was found a few times. CDR3 DNA sequence: TGTGCTAGTGGTTTGGTAGGGGGCAAACAGGGTTCTTGGCAGCCCCAGCATTTT. Protein sequence: CASGLVGGKQGSWQPQHF. The V and J genes are TRBV12-5 and TRBJ1-5, with 7 bases that match TRBD1. The CDR3 is 18 residues long. In germline, CDR1 is LGHNT, CDR2 FRNRAP. Trimming took 0 bases from V and 7 from J; bases not matched to a gene: 15.

The CDR3 is CASSYSIPGQARNEKLFF. The CDR3 DNA follows: TGTGCCAGCAGTTACTCGATCCCGGGACAGGCGAGGAATGAAAAACTGTTTTTT. This chain uses TRBV6-5 with TRBJ1-4, with 8 bases that match TRBD1. The ends lost 0 bases at V and 5 bases at J; junction bases unmatched: 11. The CDR3 contains 18 residues. Germline lookup yields CDR1 MNHEY and CDR2 SVGAGI.

The rearrangement uses TRBV6-6 and TRBJ2-3; tentative D call: TRBD1 (5 bases). Trimming took 4 bases from V and 0 from J, leaving 8 bases between them. The CDR3 is made up of 14 amino acids. Germline V gene lookup returns CDR1 MNHNY and CDR2 SVGAGI (reference sequence). CDR3 DNA: TGTGCCAGCAGTTCAGGGCAAAGCACAGATACGCAGTATTTT. The encoded protein is CASSSGQSTDTQYF.

This clonotype was detected ten times or more. The CDR3 sequence is CASSFGQGEMSPLHF. Written as DNA, the CDR3 is TGTGCCAGCAGCTTTGGACAGGGGGAAATGTCACCCCTCCACTTT. This chain connects TRBV7-2 to TRBJ1-6; TRBD1 matches at 10 bases. The CDR3 runs 15 residues. J was trimmed by 10 bases and V by 3 bases; bases with no gene match: 6. Germline CDR1 is SGHTA and CDR2 is FQGNSA.

This clonotype has ten or more counts. The gene calls are TRBV7-3 and TRBJ2-2; D call uncertain. V was clipped by 5 bases and J by 1 base, with 14 bases between them. The CDR3 is 16 residues long. Germline V CDR1 and CDR2: SGHTA, FQGTGA. CDR3 region: CASSHQATLNTGELFF. The CDR3 coding sequence is TGTGCCAGCAGCCACCAGGCGACTTTGAACACCGGGGAGCTGTTTTTT.

This clonotype was detected many times. The rearrangement joins TRBV7-2 to TRBJ2-2; D gene unclear. The length of the CDR3 is 12 residues. Trimming took off 2 bases at V and 5 bases at J, with 3 bases between the two ends. Per the germline V gene, CDR1 is SGHTA and CDR2 is FQGNSA. CDR3 sequence: CASSLSTGELFF. In nucleotides, the CDR3 is TGTGCCAGCAGCTTAAGTACCGGGGAGCTGTTTTTT.

CDR3 in DNA: TGCGCCAGCCCCCCGATGTGGGGAGTGAAGGTGAACAGCTCCTACAATGAGCAGTTCTTC. It is translated as CASPPMWGVKVNSSYNEQFF. The V and J genes are TRBV23-1 and TRBJ2-1, with TRBD2 as a possible D gene (5 bases). TRBV23-1 is an ORF; its function is uncertain. CDR3 length: 20 residues. V dropped 8 bases and J dropped 0 bases, with 29 bases sitting between them.

This clonotype was observed a few times. This chain links TRBV7-2 with TRBJ1-4; a weak D match, TRBD1 (5 bases). V was trimmed by 4 bases and J by 0 bases, leaving 9 bases between them. The CDR3 extends over 15 amino acids. The germline CDR1 and CDR2 sequences are SGHTA and FQGNSA. CDR3 sequence reads: CASSWDPTTNEKLFF. CDR3 DNA sequence: TGTGCCAGCAGCTGGGACCCTACAACTAATGAAAAACTGTTTTTT.

Many counts were recorded for this clonotype. V is TRBV7-2 and J is TRBJ1-1; no firm D call. V shed 1 base and J shed 0 bases, with 9 bases lying between them. CDR1 is SGHTA, CDR2 FQGNSA, per germline. This CDR3 has 15 amino acids. The CDR3 spells CASSLVPVMNTEAFF. Written as DNA, the CDR3 is TGTGCCAGCAGCTTAGTGCCGGTGATGAACACTGAAGCTTTCTTT.

This chain joins TRBV30 and TRBJ1-5, with D possibly TRBD1 on 6 matching bases. Looked up from germline, CDR1 is GTSNPN and CDR2 is SVGIG (reference sequence). The CDR3 is 16 amino acids. The CDR3 coding sequence is TGTGCATGGGGGGCAGCGACTATCGCTAGAAATCAGCCCCAGCATTTT. This gives the protein CAWGAATIARNQPQHF.

This clonotype appeared many times. The chain joins TRBV7-2 to TRBJ1-4; 10 nucleotides match TRBD1. The CDR3 runs to 16 residues. Trimming took 3 bases from V and 5 from J; bases not matched to a gene: 6. CDR1 and CDR2 (germline): SGHTA, FQGNSA. Here the CDR3 DNA reads TGTGCCAGCAGCTTGGGACAGGGGATCCCGAATGAAAAACTGTTTTTT. Its translation is CASSLGQGIPNEKLFF.

This clonotype was observed many times. The gene calls are TRBV7-2 and TRBJ1-2; 9 bases align to TRBD1. V dropped 3 bases and J dropped 5; count of bases not matched to a gene: 16. The germline gives CDR1 SGHTA, CDR2 FQGNSA. The CDR3 length is 18 residues. The CDR3 DNA reads TGTGCCAGCAGCTTGGGTGGTCTTACAGGGGGCGGATCTTATGGCTACACCTTC. Translation gives CASSLGGLTGGGSYGYTF.

This clonotype has only a few counts. The V call is TRBV6-2 or TRBV6-3, the J call TRBJ2-7; possibly TRBD1 for D (6 bases). The CDR3 contains 13 residues. Germline values: CDR1 MNHEY, CDR2 SVGEGT. V was pared by 3 bases and J by 5 bases, with 11 bases between. The CDR3 DNA reads as TGTGCCAGCAGTTATGGGCAGGGGAACGAGCAGTACTTC. It encodes CASSYGQGNEQYF.

With regard to this clonotype: At one boundary the junction diverges from the germline segment, which might be a read error. Here the CDR3 reads CASSLRPGTGNYGNTF. The CDR3 DNA sequence: TGTGCCAGCAGCCTCCGTCCCGGGACAGGAAACTATGGCAACACCTTC. The rearrangement uses TRBV7-2 and TRBJ1-2, with 8 bases matching TRBD1. The CDR3 consists of 16 residues. The germline V gene has CDR1 SGHTA and CDR2 FQGNSA.

In its sample, this clonotype was seen a few times. The V and J genes are TRBV20-1 and TRBJ2-5, with TRBD2 matching 8 bases. Germline V gene data show CDR1 as DFQATT and CDR2 as SNEGSKA (reference sequence). Trimming cost V 3 bases and J 2 bases; bases outside gene matches: 5. This CDR3 spans 14 amino acids. The CDR3 sequence: CSASGGDLQETQYF. The CDR3 bases are TGCAGTGCTAGCGGGGGGGATCTTCAAGAGACCCAGTACTTC.

This clonotype came up many times. The chain joins TRBV12-3 or TRBV12-4 to TRBJ2-7; D is undetermined. Trimming cost V 3 bases and J 2 bases, with 5 bases left between them. The CDR3 is 12 residues long. The CDR3 is CASSLNAYEQYF. The CDR3 DNA is TGTGCCAGCAGTTTGAATGCCTACGAGCAGTACTTC.

As to this clonotype: A much larger clone sits a single nucleotide away, making a read error possible. The V and J genes are TRBV7-3 and TRBJ2-4; TRBD1 is a possible D gene (6 bases). The V end lost 5 bases, the J end lost 3 bases, and 17 bases lay between the germline ends. The CDR3 contains 16 residues. From germline, CDR1 is SGHTA and CDR2 FQGTGA. The CDR3: CASSATRRGYKNIQYF. DNA for the CDR3: TGTGCCAGCAGCGCCACCCGCAGGGGATACAAAAACATTCAGTACTTC.

This clonotype was found many times. The V and J genes are TRBV6-2 or TRBV6-3 and TRBJ1-5; possibly TRBD1 for D (5 bases). Trimming removed 2 bases at V and 7 bases at J, with 18 bases between. The CDR3 is made up of 16 amino acids. In germline, CDR1 is MNHEY, CDR2 SVGEGT. The DNA for the CDR3 is TGTGCCAGCAGTTACGCGGGGACCCCAGAAAAACAGCCCCAGCATTTT. Protein: CASSYAGTPEKQPQHF.

The rearrangement uses TRBV29-1 and TRBJ1-1; maybe TRBD1 (6 bases). Trimming left V 4 bases short and J 0 bases short, with 12 bases between. Germline CDR1 reads SQVTM; CDR2 reads ANQGSEA. The CDR3 is 14 residues long. DNA for the CDR3: TGCAGCGTTGCACAGGGATCTTTGAACACTGAAGCTTTCTTT. This sequence encodes CSVAQGSLNTEAFF.

This clonotype was seen a few times. The chain is built from TRBV6-8 and TRBJ2-2, with D hard to call. V gave up 0 bases and J gave up 4 bases, with 9 bases separating them. Germline V gene lookup returns CDR1 MNHGY and CDR2 SAAAGT. This CDR3 is built from 15 residues. The CDR3 sequence is CASSYSPVLTGELFF. The CDR3, as DNA: TGTGCCAGCAGTTACTCGCCAGTCCTCACCGGGGAGCTGTTTTTT.

This clonotype came up many times. The chain employs TRBV6-1 and TRBJ1-1; a weak D match, TRBD1 (6 bases). Deletions cut 8 bases from V and 0 bases from J, with 16 bases between. The V gene's germline CDR1 is MNHNS and CDR2 SASEGT. The CDR3 spans 15 residues. Written as DNA, the CDR3 is TGTGCCAGCCCAATCGGGGGCCTCATGAACACTGAAGCTTTCTTT. Its translation is CASPIGGLMNTEAFF.

The J gene is TRBJ1-1, the V gene TRBV5-1, with a possible D match to TRBD1 (6 bases). Germline V gene sequence: CDR1 SGHRS, CDR2 YFSETQ. This CDR3 region has 16 residues. Trimming left V 4 bases short and J 1 base short, with 17 bases between. DNA for the CDR3: TGCGCCAGCAGCCGGGGAGGGGGGGGATCGAACACTGAAGCTTTCTTT. Translating gives CASSRGGGGSNTEAFF.

This clonotype was seen repeatedly, ten times or more. The chain combines TRBV7-6 with TRBJ2-5; possible D gene TRBD2, 5 bases. Germline CDR1 SGHVS, CDR2 FNYEAQ. The CDR3 is made up of 15 amino acids. The V and J ends lost 0 bases and 1 base respectively, with 9 bases between them. CDR3 amino acids: CASSLAGSRQETQYF. The CDR3 DNA is TGTGCCAGCAGCTTAGCGGGGAGTCGCCAAGAGACCCAGTACTTC.

A few counts support this clonotype. The chain uses TRBV9 and TRBJ1-1, with no clear D. Germline CDR1 SGDLS, CDR2 YYNGEE. The CDR3 is 14 residues long. Deletions cut 5 bases from V and 0 bases from J, with 11 bases between. The CDR3 DNA reads as TGTGCCAGCAGAAGAGGCGGGGTGAACACTGAAGCTTTCTTT. It codes for CASRRGGVNTEAFF. The variable domain in full, with the rest retrieved from reference TRBV9 and TRBJ1-1, is DSGVTQTPKHLITATGQRVTLRCSPRSGDLSVYWYQQSLDQGLQFLIQYYNGEERAKGNILERFSAQQFPDLHSELNLSSLELGDSALYFCASRRGGVNTEAFFGQGTRLTVV.